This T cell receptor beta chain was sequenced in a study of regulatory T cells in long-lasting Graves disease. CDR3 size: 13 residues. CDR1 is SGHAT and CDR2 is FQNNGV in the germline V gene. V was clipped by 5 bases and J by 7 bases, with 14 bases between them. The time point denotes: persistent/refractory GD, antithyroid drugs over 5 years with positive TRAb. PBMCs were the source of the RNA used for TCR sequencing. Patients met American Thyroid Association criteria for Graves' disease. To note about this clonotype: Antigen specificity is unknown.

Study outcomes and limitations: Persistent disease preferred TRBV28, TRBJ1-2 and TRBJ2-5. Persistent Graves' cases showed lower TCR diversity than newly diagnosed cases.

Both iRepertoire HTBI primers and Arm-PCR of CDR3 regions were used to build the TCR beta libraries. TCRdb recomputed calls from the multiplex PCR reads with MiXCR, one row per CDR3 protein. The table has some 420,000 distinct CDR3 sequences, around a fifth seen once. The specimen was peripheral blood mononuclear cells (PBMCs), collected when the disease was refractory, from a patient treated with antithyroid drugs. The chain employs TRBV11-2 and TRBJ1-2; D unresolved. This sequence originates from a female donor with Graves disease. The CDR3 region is CASSRGLGFGYTF. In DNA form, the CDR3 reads TGTGCCAGCAGCCGTGGCCTGGGCTTTGGCTACACCTTC.